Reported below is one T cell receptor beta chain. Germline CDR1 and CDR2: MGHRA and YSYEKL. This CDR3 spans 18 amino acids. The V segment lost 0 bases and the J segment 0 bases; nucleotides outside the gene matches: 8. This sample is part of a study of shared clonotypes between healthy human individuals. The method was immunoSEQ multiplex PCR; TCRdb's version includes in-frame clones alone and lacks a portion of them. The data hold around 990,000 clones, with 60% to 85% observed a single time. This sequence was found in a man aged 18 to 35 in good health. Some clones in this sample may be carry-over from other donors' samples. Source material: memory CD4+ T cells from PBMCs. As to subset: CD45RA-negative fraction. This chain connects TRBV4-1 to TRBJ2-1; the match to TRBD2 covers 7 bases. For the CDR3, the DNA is TGCGCCAGCAGCCAAGATGTCAGAGCGGGAAGCTCCTACAATGAGCAGTTCTTC. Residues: CASSQDVRAGSSYNEQFF.